Listed below are T cell receptor beta chains from one sample, sequenced in a study of blood T cell repertoires in COVID-19. Assay: immunoSEQ multiplex PCR; the TCRdb copy retains only in-frame clones and omits some. The profile shows about 120,000 clones, 85% to 90% of them singletons. The sample consisted of peripheral blood. The receptors were gathered from a man between 65 and 79 years old with active or convalescent COVID-19. CDR3s include the opening cysteine and the closing phenylalanine or tryptophan. A D gene is named only where the DNA matches it firmly. Size values are once, few and many counts, or a class for expanded clones, and some rows have none.

CDR3 length,J gene,clone size,D gene,V gene,CDR3 protein,CDR3 DNA
18,TRBJ1-3,-,-,TRBV5-1,CASSLGDGGRVKGSTIYF,TGCGCCAGCAGCTTGGGGGATGGTGGCAGGGTGAAAGGTTCCACCATATATTTT
12,TRBJ2-5,-,-,TRBV3-1/TRBV3-2,CASSQGAKTQYF,TGTGCCAGCAGCCAAGGGGCGAAGACCCAATACTTC
15,TRBJ2-7,once,TRBD1,TRBV28,CASSPHKDRAGEQYF,TGTGCCAGCAGTCCACACAAGGACAGGGCTGGGGAGCAGTACTTC
18,TRBJ2-1,-,-,TRBV5-4,CASSLEASPISSYNEQFF,TGTGCCAGCAGCTTGGAGGCTAGCCCGATCAGCTCCTACAATGAGCAGTTCTTC
14,TRBJ1-2,-,-,TRBV5-5,CASSFRDTNYGYTF,TGTGCCAGCAGCTTCCGGGACACTAACTATGGCTACACCTTC
15,TRBJ2-1,-,TRBD1,TRBV5-1,CASSLEAGGGGEQFF,TGCGCCAGCAGCTTGGAGGCAGGGGGTGGTGGTGAGCAGTTCTTC
15,TRBJ2-2,-,-,TRBV11-2,CASSFRTVNTGELFF,TGTGCCAGCAGCTTCCGCACAGTTAACACCGGGGAGCTGTTTTTT
17,TRBJ1-3,few,TRBD1,TRBV5-1,CASSSGQAPSSGNTIYF,TGCGCCAGCAGCTCAGGACAGGCGCCCTCCTCTGGAAACACCATATATTTT
13,TRBJ2-2,-,-,TRBV10-2,CASIDRSTGELFF,TGCGCCAGCATAGACAGGAGCACCGGGGAGCTGTTTTTT
14,TRBJ2-2,-,-,TRBV4-2,CASSQGGQPGELFF,TGTGCCAGCAGCCAAGGCGGACAACCCGGGGAGCTGTTTTTT
14,TRBJ1-1,once,TRBD1,TRBV7-8,CASSLTGGYTEAFF,TGTGCCAGCAGCTTAACAGGGGGATACACTGAAGCTTTCTTT
15,TRBJ2-1,-,TRBD2,TRBV10-3,CAISLAGPMYNEQFF,TGTGCCATCAGTTTAGCGGGACCAATGTACAATGAGCAGTTCTTC
12,TRBJ2-5,-,-,TRBV27,CASSPSSGAQYF,TGTGCCAGCAGTCCCAGTTCCGGGGCCCAGTACTTC
11,TRBJ1-1,-,-,TRBV27,CASSFGGEAFF,TGTGCCAGCAGTTTCGGGGGGGAAGCTTTCTTT
19,TRBJ1-6,-,-,TRBV18,CASSRIGAMESSYNSPLHF,TGTGCCAGCTCACGGATAGGGGCGATGGAGAGCTCCTATAATTCACCCCTCCACTTT
16,TRBJ2-1,few,TRBD1,TRBV24-1,CATSDLSRGRDNEQFF,TGTGCCACCAGTGACCTGAGCAGGGGGAGAGACAATGAGCAGTTCTTC